Listed below are T cell receptor beta chains from one sample, sequenced in a study of cytomegalovirus exposure and HLA in healthy donors. Method: immunoSEQ multiplex PCR; TCRdb's copy keeps in-frame clones and lacks some. Of some 99,000 clones listed, 81% are singletons. The sample comprised PBMCs. The receptors originated from a woman aged 25-40 years in good health and CMV-seronegative. CDR3s leave out the opening cysteine and the closing phenylalanine or tryptophan.

v_call	j_call	cdr3_aa
TRBV5-1	TRBJ2-1	ASKRLAGGHNEQF
TRBV19	TRBJ1-1	ASSKDRANTEAF
TRBV9	TRBJ2-7	ASTHLLRVSGAYEQY
TRBV4-3	.	ASSQEGGQAYEQY
TRBV21-1	TRBJ2-1	ASSKGIRREGDNEQF
TRBV5-1	TRBJ2-2	ASSFTSGKYTGELF
TRBV28	TRBJ1-3	ASSSPSQGNGNTIY
TRBV5-1	TRBJ1-2	ASSFGTELNYGYT
TRBV7-8	TRBJ2-1	ASSSVGGGRQDNEQF
TRBV28	TRBJ1-5	ASRITGYQPQH
TRBV28	TRBJ1-1	ASSLERADRGSEYTEAF
TRBV4-1	TRBJ2-7	ASSQETFGESEQY
TRBV7-9	TRBJ2-7	ASSLVGGGEQY
TRBV11-2	TRBJ2-7	ASSFSGSRDEQY
TRBV9	TRBJ2-1	ASSAGLAEANEQF
TRBV27	TRBJ1-5	ASRPRGTGYDLNQPQH